These T cell receptor beta chains were read from a single sample in a study of CD8+ T cells in alopecia areata. TCRdb keeps only in-frame clones here, not all; method: immunoSEQ multiplex PCR. The sample holds about 190,000 clones, roughly 60% seen once. The input for sequencing was CD4+ T cells sorted from blood, taken between weeks 49 and 50, from a patient treated with tofacitinib. Every receptor here comes from a human donor with alopecia areata. Both conserved end residues are part of each CDR3. D genes are given only for firm matches. A clone size is listed for some rows: how often the clone was seen (once, few, many), or a class if it is expanded.

V	D	size	J	DNA	CDR3
TRBV5-4	TRBD2	few	TRBJ2-2	TGTGCCAGCAGCTCCGGGGGGGGAAGGAGCACCGGGGAGCTGTTTTTT	CASSSGGGRSTGELFF
TRBV9	NA	NA	TRBJ1-6	TGTGCCAGCAGGAGACAGGAAAGCTCCTATAATTCACCCCTCCACTTT	CASRRQESSYNSPLHF
TRBV4-1	NA	NA	TRBJ1-6	TGCGCCAGCAGCCAAGAGGGCGGGGAGAATTCACCCCTCCACTTT	CASSQEGGENSPLHF
TRBV30	TRBD1	few	TRBJ1-4	TGTGCCTGTAAACCTTCACAGGGGACGGGTGAAAAACTGTTTTTT	CACKPSQGTGEKLFF
TRBV2	NA	NA	TRBJ1-2	TGTGCCAGCAGGGAGACAGGATATCGAGGCTACACCTTC	CASRETGYRGYTF
TRBV27	NA	NA	TRBJ1-4	TGTGCCAGCAGTTTATATTCGGAAGGGAAGGGTGAAAAACTGTTTTTT	CASSLYSEGKGEKLFF
TRBV5-1	TRBD1	NA	TRBJ2-7	TGCGCCAGCAGCATCGGACAGGGGGCAAGCGAGCAGTACTTC	CASSIGQGASEQYF
TRBV29-1	TRBD2	NA	TRBJ2-1	TGCAGCGTTGAACGTCTAGCGGGGGGGCCGAATGAGCAGTTCTTC	CSVERLAGGPNEQFF
TRBV29-1	TRBD1	few	TRBJ1-1	TGCAGCGTGAGGGGACAGGGGGGCACTGAAGCTTTCTTT	CSVRGQGGTEAFF
TRBV7-2	TRBD2	few	TRBJ2-4	TGTGCCAGCAGCCCGGGACTAGGATACATTCAGTACTTC	CASSPGLGYIQYF
TRBV2	TRBD2	NA	TRBJ2-2	TGTGCCAGCAGTGAGACTAGCGGAGCCGGGGAGCTGTTTTTT	CASSETSGAGELFF
TRBV30	TRBD2	few	TRBJ2-3	TGTGCCTGGGGACTAGCGACGCGCACAGATACGCAGTATTTT	CAWGLATRTDTQYF
TRBV5-1	NA	NA	TRBJ2-7	TGCGCCAGCAGCTTGGATGTAGCCCTCACCTACGAGCAGTACTTC	CASSLDVALTYEQYF
TRBV2	NA	few	TRBJ2-5	TGTGCCAGCAGTGAAGCGACAGGACGGAAAGAGACCCAGTACTTC	CASSEATGRKETQYF
TRBV30	TRBD1	few	TRBJ1-2	TGTGCCTGGTCAGGGACAGCAGGGAGTAACTATGGCTACACCTTC	CAWSGTAGSNYGYTF
TRBV5-1	NA	few	TRBJ2-1	TGCGCCAGCAGCTTGTGGGCAGGGGACTACAATGAGCAGTTCTTC	CASSLWAGDYNEQFF
TRBV7-2	TRBD2	NA	TRBJ2-7	TGTGCCAGCAGCCCCCGTATAGAGCGGGGGGCCTACGAGCAGTACTTC	CASSPRIERGAYEQYF
TRBV15	TRBD2	NA	TRBJ2-7	TGTGCCACCAGCAGAAGACTAGCGGGGGTACACGAGCAGTACTTC	CATSRRLAGVHEQYF
TRBV5-1	TRBD2	NA	TRBJ2-1	TGCGCCAGCAGCCTTCCTAGCGGGGGGCGCAATGAGCAGTTCTTC	CASSLPSGGRNEQFF
TRBV4-1	NA	once	TRBJ1-5	TGCGCCAGCAGCCATCTCTGGGGCAGGGGAGGCAATCAGCCCCAGCATTTT	CASSHLWGRGGNQPQHF
TRBV13	TRBD1	few	TRBJ1-1	TGTGCCAGCAGCCTACGACAGGGCCTGAGCACTGAAGCTTTCTTT	CASSLRQGLSTEAFF
TRBV7-3	TRBD2	few	TRBJ2-1	TGTGCCAGCAGCCCCACTAGCGGGGCTTACAATGAGCAGTTCTTC	CASSPTSGAYNEQFF
TRBV9	TRBD1	NA	TRBJ2-3	TGTGCCAGCAGCCCAAGCCGGGACAGGGGTCTCAAGTATTTT	CASSPSRDRGLKYF
TRBV25-1	NA	NA	TRBJ2-7	TGTGCCAGCACAGGAAATACCTACGAGCAGTACTTC	CASTGNTYEQYF
TRBV27	NA	NA	TRBJ1-5	TGTGCCAGCAGCCTCTGGAGCAATCAGCCCCAGCATTTT	CASSLWSNQPQHF
TRBV15	NA	NA	TRBJ1-6	TGTGCCACCAGCAGAGATTTACCGGCAGGCCTCCGAAATTCACCCCTCCACTTT	CATSRDLPAGLRNSPLHF
TRBV2	TRBD1	NA	TRBJ1-5	TGTGCCAGCAGTCCAGGGGGCCTGACAAATCAGCCCCAGCATTTT	CASSPGGLTNQPQHF
TRBV5-6	NA	NA	TRBJ2-1	TGTGCCAGCAGCTTCGCAGACAGGACCAATGAGCAGTTCTTC	CASSFADRTNEQFF
TRBV10-2	NA	NA	TRBJ2-6	TGCGCCAGCAGTGAAGGGTCGACTGGGGCCAACGTCCTGACTTTC	CASSEGSTGANVLTF
TRBV11-3	NA	NA	TRBJ1-2	TGTGCCAGCAGCTTTATACAGGGTCGGTCGGATGGCTACACCTTC	CASSFIQGRSDGYTF